The 29 T cell receptor beta chains listed next were all sequenced from one sample in a study of blood T cell repertoires in COVID-19. Libraries were prepared by immunoSEQ multiplex PCR; TCRdb keeps only in-frame clonotypes and omits some of them. The top ten clones hold 4.2% of a sample with roughly 110,000 clones, about four fifths of them seen once. Sequencing input: peripheral blood. These receptor sequences come from a human donor in a cohort sampled during active COVID-19.

The V call is TRBV7-3, the J call TRBJ2-5; 9 nucleotides match TRBD1. V shed 2 bases and J 2 bases; nucleotides not matched to a gene: 3. The CDR3 runs to 15 residues. Germline V CDR1 and CDR2: SGHTA, FQGTGA. In nucleotides, the CDR3 is TGTGCCAGCAGCTTAGGGGGACAGGGACAAGAGACCCAGTACTTC. Its protein product is CASSLGGQGQETQYF.

The table lists this clone with a count of one. The chain links TRBV27 to TRBJ1-2; 7 bases align to TRBD1. The germline gives CDR1 MNHEY, CDR2 SMNVEV (reference sequence). This CDR3 region has 12 residues. V lost 10 bases to trimming and J lost 5 bases; unmatched junction nucleotides: 7. The CDR3 coding sequence is TGTGCCACCCGACAGGGATTGTATGGCTACACCTTC. This encodes CATRQGLYGYTF.

This clone has only one observation. The gene calls are TRBV28 and TRBJ2-7, with 9 bases lining up with TRBD1. V gave up 6 bases and J gave up 4 bases; unmatched junction bases: 4. This CDR3 comprises 13 residues. CDR1 is MDHEN, CDR2 SYDVKM, per germline. The CDR3 DNA sequence: TGTGCCAGCAGGCGGACAGGGGTTTACGAGCAGTACTTC. Translated, it gives CASRRTGVYEQYF.

This clone appeared a single time. The chain combines TRBV6-2 or TRBV6-3 with TRBJ2-3, with a weak D call TRBD2 (6 bases). Germline V gives CDR1 MNHEY, CDR2 SVGEGT. V was shortened by 5 bases and J by 1 base, with 16 bases between the two germline ends. This CDR3 is 16 amino acids long. As DNA, the CDR3 is TGTGCCAGCAGTAACCCCTTCAGCGGGCGCACAGATACGCAGTATTTT. It specifies CASSNPFSGRTDTQYF.

As for this clone: An end of the junction does not agree with germline; a read error may underlie this. V gene TRBV3-1 (or the pseudogene TRBV3-2) combines with J gene TRBJ2-7; possibly TRBD1 for D (5 bases). Germline assignment: CDR1 LGHDT and CDR2 YNNKEL (reference sequence). The CDR3 totals 14 residues. CDR3 loop: CASRQDPGPGEQYF. In DNA form, the CDR3 reads TGTGCCAGCAGACAAGACCCAGGGCCGGGCGAGCAGTACTTC.

This rearrangement joins TRBV29-1 to TRBJ2-7, with 7 bases lining up with TRBD1. Germline V gene lookup returns CDR1 SQVTM and CDR2 ANQGSEA. V shed 0 bases, J shed 0 bases, and the junction held 2 bases outside the gene matches. This CDR3 has 14 residues. CDR3 sequence (DNA): TGCAGCGTTGAAGATCGGGACAGCTCCTACGAGCAGTACTTC. Its translation is CSVEDRDSSYEQYF.

The CDR3 protein is CASSYGGGPGQPQHF. CDR3 DNA sequence: TGTGCCAGCAGTTACGGGGGGGGGCCGGGCCAGCCCCAGCATTTT. This chain joins TRBV6-6 and TRBJ1-5, with D perhaps matching TRBD1 (6 bases). Germline V gives CDR1 MNHNY, CDR2 SVGAGI (reference sequence). V dropped 2 bases and J dropped 7 bases, with 15 bases sitting between them. The CDR3 spans 15 residues.

CDR3 bases: TGTGCCAGCAGCTTAGCCGATGTCCTACCGTCCACTGAAGCTTTCTTT. The encoded protein is CASSLADVLPSTEAFF. The rearrangement links TRBV9 to TRBJ1-1; unclear D gene. The length of the CDR3 is 16 residues. Per the germline V gene, CDR1 is SGDLS and CDR2 is YYNGEE. Trimming took off 4 bases at V and 4 bases at J, with 20 bases between the two ends. The full variable domain, rest sourced from reference TRBV9 and TRBJ1-1, is DSGVTQTPKHLITATGQRVTLRCSPRSGDLSVYWYQQSLDQGLQFLIQYYNGEERAKGNILERFSAQQFPDLHSELNLSSLELGDSALYFCASSLADVLPSTEAFFGQGTRLTVV.

This chain links TRBV27 with TRBJ2-7; D is perhaps TRBD1 (5 bases). This CDR3 contains 14 residues. V was pared by 6 bases and J by 3 bases, with 15 bases between. CDR1 MNHEY and CDR2 SMNVEV come from the germline V gene (reference sequence). The DNA for the CDR3 is TGTGCCAGCAGCTCCAGGGTACGAGTCTACGAGCAGTACTTC. Translation: CASSSRVRVYEQYF.

The V and J genes are TRBV28 and TRBJ1-4; D is undetermined. In germline, CDR1 is MDHEN, CDR2 SYDVKM. There are 13 residues in the CDR3. Trimming stripped 2 bases from V and 4 bases from J, with 5 bases between. CDR3 in DNA: TGTGCCAGCAGTTTACAGGTTAATGAAAAACTGTTTTTT. Its protein is CASSLQVNEKLFF. The full variable domain, in which reference TRBV28 and TRBJ1-4 provide the parts outside the CDR3, is DVKVTQSSRYLVKRTGEKVFLECVQDMDHENMFWYRQDPGLGLRLIYFSYDVKMKEKGDIPEGYSVSREKKERFSLILESASTNQTSMYLCASSLQVNEKLFFGSGTQLSVL.

CDR3 residues: CASSRRDSTPDTIYF. The CDR3 DNA sequence: TGTGCCAGCAGCCGCCGGGACTCAACCCCTGACACCATATATTTT. The chain combines TRBV7-8 with TRBJ1-3; TRBD1 might be the D (5 bases). V lost 5 bases to trimming and J lost 8 bases, with 19 bases between them. CDR1 is SGHVS and CDR2 is FQNEAQ in the germline V gene. The CDR3 sequence is 15 residues long.

The rearrangement uses TRBV9 and TRBJ2-3; possible D gene TRBD2, 6 bases. CDR3 length: 13 amino acids. The ends were cut back, 4 bases at V and 4 bases at J, with 10 bases in the middle. The germline CDR1 and CDR2 sequences are SGDLS and YYNGEE. CDR3 coding DNA: TGTGCCAGCAGCTTCGGCGGGGCAGATACGCAGTATTTT. It specifies CASSFGGADTQYF.

This chain connects TRBV19 to TRBJ1-4, with no clear D. The CDR3 is 13 residues long. In germline, CDR1 is LNHDA, CDR2 SQIVND (reference sequence). V was clipped by 8 bases and J by 2 bases, with 9 bases between them. As DNA, the CDR3 is TGTGCCAGTGTCGGGTCCACTAATGAAAAACTGTTTTTT. Translation gives CASVGSTNEKLFF. Looking up the rest from reference TRBV19 and TRBJ1-4 gives the full variable domain: DGGITQSPKYLFRKEGQNVTLSCEQNLNHDAMYWYRQDPGQGLRLIYYSQIVNDFQKGDIAEGYSVSREKKESFPLTVTSAQKNPTAFYLCASVGSTNEKLFFGSGTQLSVL.

J is TRBJ2-5 and V is TRBV15; no firm D call. This CDR3 has 13 amino acids. The ends were cut back, 0 bases at V and 5 bases at J, with 7 bases in the middle. The germline V gene has CDR1 LNHNV and CDR2 YYDKDF (reference sequence). CDR3 amino acids: CATSRDIQETQYF. The CDR3 DNA follows: TGTGCCACCAGCAGAGATATCCAGGAGACCCAGTACTTC.

This chain uses TRBV3-1 (or the pseudogene TRBV3-2) with TRBJ2-2, with 12 bases identical to TRBD2. CDR1 is LGHDT and CDR2 is YNNKEL in the germline V gene (reference sequence). Trimming cost V 3 bases and J 6 bases; bases outside gene matches: 5. CDR3 length: 16 amino acids. CDR3 amino acids: CASSQVRLAGAGELFF. The CDR3 region has the DNA TGTGCCAGCAGCCAGGTCCGACTAGCGGGAGCCGGGGAGCTGTTTTTT.

The V call is TRBV5-5, the J call TRBJ1-2; no definite D call. V lost 4 bases, J lost 8 bases, and 15 bases lay in between. CDR1 and CDR2 (germline): SGHKS, YYEKEE (reference sequence). The CDR3 sequence is 13 residues long. Here the CDR3 DNA reads TGTGCCAGCAGCGCGGGCCAGCTCGGGGGCTACACCTTC. As protein: CASSAGQLGGYTF.

The chain recombines TRBV13 with TRBJ2-5, with D possibly matching TRBD2 (5 bases). Germline V CDR1 and CDR2: PRHDT, FYEKMQ (reference sequence). V shed 0 bases and J shed 2 bases, with 7 bases lying between them. This CDR3 comprises 14 residues. The CDR3 coding sequence is TGTGCCAGCAGCTTAGGACGGACTCAAGAGACCCAGTACTTC. This gives the protein CASSLGRTQETQYF.

This clone was detected a few times. The chain joins TRBV5-1 to TRBJ2-7; TRBD2 matches at 12 bases. From germline, CDR1 is SGHRS and CDR2 YFSETQ. Trimming at V came to 0 bases and at J to 2 bases, leaving 6 bases not matched to a gene. The CDR3 is made up of 17 amino acids. The CDR3 nucleotides read TGCGCCAGCAGCTTGGACCCGACTAGCGGGGGTCCCTACGAGCAGTACGTC. This encodes CASSLDPTSGGPYEQYV.

This chain's CDR3 is CASSPGGRIDNEQFF. In DNA, the CDR3 is TGTGCCAGCAGTCCCGGGGGGAGGATAGACAATGAGCAGTTCTTC. The gene calls are TRBV9 and TRBJ2-1; 7 bases line up with TRBD2. Looked up from germline, CDR1 is SGDLS and CDR2 is YYNGEE. V lost 5 bases to trimming and J lost 5 bases; unmatched junction nucleotides: 10. This CDR3 comprises 15 residues.

This chain uses TRBV27 with TRBJ2-2; a weak D match, TRBD2 (5 bases). CDR1 is MNHEY, CDR2 SMNVEV, per germline (reference sequence). The CDR3 is 12 amino acids. Trimming stripped 7 bases from V and 3 bases from J, with 6 bases between. This CDR3 reads CASMRDTGELFF. CDR3 DNA sequence: TGTGCCAGCATGAGGGACACCGGGGAGCTGTTTTTT.

This chain connects TRBV9 to TRBJ1-5, with a possible D match to TRBD1 (5 bases). Trimming stripped 3 bases from V and 9 bases from J, with 16 bases between. This CDR3 region has 14 residues. Per germline, CDR1 SGDLS and CDR2 YYNGEE. The CDR3 nucleotides are TGTGCCAGCAGCGAAACTGGGACTATCACGCCCCAGCATTTT. This sequence encodes CASSETGTITPQHF.

The gene calls are TRBV4-3 and TRBJ1-5, with D tentatively TRBD1 (5 bases). Germline V gene data show CDR1 as LGHNA and CDR2 as YSLEER. Trimming cost V 0 bases and J 2 bases, with 8 bases left between them. The CDR3 loop spans 15 amino acids. The CDR3 nucleotides read TGCGCCAGCAGCCAAGATACAGGCGGCAATCAGCCCCAGCATTTT. Residues: CASSQDTGGNQPQHF.

The table lists this clone with a count of one. The chain recombines TRBV6-2 or TRBV6-3 with TRBJ1-2; no clear D gene. The CDR3 loop spans 13 amino acids. Germline V gene sequence: CDR1 MNHEY, CDR2 SVGEGT. The germline V and J ends were trimmed by 2 bases and 8 bases, with 12 bases remaining between them. This chain's CDR3 is CASSYETPLGYTF. The CDR3 DNA reads TGTGCCAGCAGTTACGAGACACCCTTAGGCTACACCTTC.

The chain has TRBV6-1 and TRBJ1-4; D remains unclear. Germline CDR1 is MNHNS and CDR2 is SASEGT. The CDR3 loop spans 13 amino acids. V lost 3 bases and J 8 bases, leaving 10 bases between the germline ends. CDR3 sequence reads: CASSEYRGEKLFF. Here the CDR3 DNA reads TGTGCCAGCAGTGAGTACCGAGGGGAAAAACTGTTTTTT.

The CDR3 DNA follows: TGTGCCAGCAGCTTGGGGTGGGGGGGAAGCGGCACTGAAGCTTTCTTT. It specifies CASSLGWGGSGTEAFF. This chain uses TRBV27 with TRBJ1-1; D might be TRBD1 (5 bases). This CDR3 has 16 amino acids. Germline CDR1 and CDR2: MNHEY and SMNVEV (reference sequence). Deletions cut 6 bases from V and 4 bases from J, with 21 bases between.

V usage is TRBV5-6 and J usage is TRBJ2-3; possibly TRBD1 for D (6 bases). Germline CDR1 and CDR2: SGHDT and YYEEEE. V was shortened by 1 base and J by 6 bases, with 12 bases between the two germline ends. The CDR3 covers 14 residues. The CDR3 loop is CASSLRGTRDTQYF. For the CDR3, the DNA is TGTGCCAGCAGCTTGAGGGGGACGCGGGATACGCAGTATTTT.

The V call is TRBV3-1 (or the pseudogene TRBV3-2), the J call TRBJ2-5; the match to TRBD2 covers 11 bases. The CDR3 runs to 16 residues. Germline V gene data show CDR1 as LGHDT and CDR2 as YNNKEL (reference sequence). Trimming cost V 6 bases and J 7 bases; bases outside gene matches: 13. As DNA, the CDR3 is TGTGCCAGCAGGTCTCTTGGGACTAGCGGTAGGGGGACCCAGTACTTC. Its protein product is CASRSLGTSGRGTQYF.

The V and J genes are TRBV27 and TRBJ2-3; 10 nucleotides line up with TRBD2. The CDR3 is made up of 17 amino acids. Germline V gene data show CDR1 as MNHEY and CDR2 as SMNVEV (reference sequence). Unmatched junction bases numbered 19, after V lost 6 bases and J lost 10 bases. The DNA for the CDR3 is TGTGCCAGCAGCCACCCTCTCCAGCGGGGGGGATTCGTTGCGCAGTATTTT. Its translation is CASSHPLQRGGFVAQYF.

The chain carries TRBV4-1 and TRBJ1-2; no clear D gene. This CDR3 has 15 residues. V was trimmed by 4 bases and J by 3 bases, leaving 15 bases between them. Germline lookup yields CDR1 MGHRA and CDR2 YSYEKL. DNA for the CDR3: TGCGCCAGCAGCCCCTCCGCCCGCGGCGACTATGGCTACACCTTC. Translating it yields CASSPSARGDYGYTF.